One and the same sample provided the 30 T cell receptor beta chains below, sequenced in a study of a mutant IDH1 vaccine in newly diagnosed glioma. Specified time point: week 11, during vaccination. Every vaccine dose comprised 300 ug of mutant IDH1 20-mer peptide plus topical imiquimod. No cognate antigen is known for these TCRs. TCRdb's table, derived via immunoSEQ multiplex PCR, lists solely in-frame clones and lacks some. The sample comprises tens of thousands of clones, 70% to 85% of which are singletons, and around 3.5% rests with the top ten. The sequences come from PBMCs, collected from a glioma patient whose treatment included an IDH1 peptide vaccine. These receptors were collected from a man in his thirties or forties with glioma.

The sample holds a few counts of this clone. The V and J genes are TRBV6-1 and TRBJ1-2; tentative D call: TRBD1 (6 bases). Deletions cut 6 bases from V and 9 bases from J, with 20 bases between. CDR3 length: 14 amino acids. The germline V gene encodes CDR1 MNHNS and CDR2 SASEGT. The DNA for the CDR3 is TGTGCCAGCAGATTCTCGGGGGCCTCAAATAGCTACACCTTC. Translation: CASRFSGASNSYTF.

This chain links TRBV18 with TRBJ2-7; D unresolved. Germline CDR1 is KGHSH and CDR2 is LQKENI. The CDR3 loop spans 14 amino acids. Trimming shortened V by 1 base and J by 5 bases, and 12 bases separated the two germline ends. DNA for the CDR3: TGTGCCAGCTCACCACAAGGGAAGCGAAACGAGCAGTACTTC. It codes for CASSPQGKRNEQYF.

The gene calls are TRBV9 and TRBJ2-5, with no clear D. Trimming took 4 bases from V and 0 from J, leaving 10 bases between them. The CDR3 is made up of 14 amino acids. Germline-derived CDR1 and CDR2 are SGDLS and YYNGEE. The CDR3 DNA reads as TGTGCCAGCAGCCTAAGAACAGACCAAGAGACCCAGTACTTC. The encoded protein is CASSLRTDQETQYF.

The chain has TRBV28 and TRBJ2-5; D could derive from TRBD1 or TRBD2 (7 bases each). This CDR3 has 15 amino acids. V was clipped by 9 bases and J by 3 bases, with 20 bases between them. CDR1 MDHEN and CDR2 SYDVKM come from the germline V gene. This CDR3 reads CASWRQGGIKETQYF. The CDR3 DNA reads TGTGCCAGTTGGAGACAGGGAGGGATTAAAGAGACCCAGTACTTC.

The rearrangement joins TRBV30 to TRBJ1-5; unclear D gene. CDR1 is GTSNPN, CDR2 SVGIG, per germline (reference sequence). The CDR3 has 13 residues. V was trimmed by 3 bases and J by 0 bases, leaving 6 bases between them. The CDR3 loop reads CAWSRNSNQPQHF. The CDR3 coding sequence is TGTGCCTGGAGCAGAAATAGCAATCAGCCCCAGCATTTT.

V is TRBV9 and J is TRBJ1-4; 11 positions match TRBD1. V lost 0 bases, J lost 11 bases, and 6 bases stayed unmatched. CDR1 and CDR2 (germline): SGDLS, YYNGEE. The CDR3 extends over 15 amino acids. This chain's CDR3 is CASSVDGRTGGKLFF. CDR3 DNA: TGTGCCAGCAGCGTAGATGGTCGGACAGGGGGCAAACTGTTTTTT.

The chain combines TRBV6-5 with TRBJ1-6; TRBD1 agrees at 12 bases. This CDR3 comprises 13 residues. J was trimmed by 10 bases and V by 8 bases; bases with no gene match: 3. The V gene's germline CDR1 is MNHEY and CDR2 SVGAGI. This CDR3 is CASGDRGRSPLHF. The CDR3 DNA reads as TGTGCCAGCGGGGACAGGGGGCGATCACCCCTCCACTTT.

The V call is TRBV2, the J call TRBJ1-4; no clear D gene. Germline lookup yields CDR1 SNHLY and CDR2 FYNNEI. This CDR3 is 14 amino acids long. The V end was cut by 6 bases, the J end by 8 bases, with 16 bases between. In nucleotides, the CDR3 is TGTGCCAGCAGCGACACAGAAGTAGGCGAAAAACTGTTTTTT. Its protein is CASSDTEVGEKLFF.

This chain connects TRBV6-6 to TRBJ1-5, with unresolved D. V lost 4 bases and J lost 3, with 7 bases in between. This CDR3 spans 13 amino acids. The germline V gene encodes CDR1 MNHNY and CDR2 SVGAGI (reference sequence). The CDR3 sequence is CASSWKVNQPQHF. For the CDR3, the DNA is TGTGCCAGCAGTTGGAAGGTCAATCAGCCCCAGCATTTT.

This clone was observed once. The chain links TRBV27 to TRBJ2-5; 12 nucleotides agree with TRBD2. The germline CDR1 and CDR2 sequences are MNHEY and SMNVEV (reference sequence). The CDR3 spans 15 residues. V shed 6 bases and J 3 bases; nucleotides not matched to a gene: 5. The CDR3 DNA follows: TGTGCCAGCAGCCCAAGACTAGCGGGGGAAGAGACCCAGTACTTC. Amino acid sequence: CASSPRLAGEETQYF.

The CDR3 reads CASSPSDLNTEAFF. The DNA for the CDR3 is TGTGCCAGCAGTCCTTCCGACTTGAACACTGAAGCTTTCTTT. The rearrangement links TRBV2 to TRBJ1-1; no clear D. The CDR3 spans 14 residues. Germline V gene lookup returns CDR1 SNHLY and CDR2 FYNNEI. Trimming removed 5 bases at V and 0 bases at J, with 10 bases between.

Comment on this clone: The sample has other DNA sequences that encode this CDR3 too. The CDR3 DNA is TGTGCCAGCAGCTCGGGGGGGCGGGGAAACACCATATATTTT. It encodes CASSSGGRGNTIYF. The V gene is TRBV5-6, the J gene TRBJ1-3; TRBD1 is a possible D gene (6 bases). Germline CDR1 reads SGHDT; CDR2 reads YYEEEE. This CDR3 spans 14 amino acids. V shed 3 bases and J shed 4 bases, with 11 bases lying between them.

This chain joins TRBV7-2 and TRBJ1-3, with D possibly TRBD1 on 5 matching bases. The CDR3 is made up of 13 amino acids. V dropped 5 bases and J dropped 6 bases, with 11 bases sitting between them. Germline assignment: CDR1 SGHTA and CDR2 FQGNSA. CDR3 sequence reads: CASSPVGANTIYF. DNA of the CDR3: TGTGCCAGCAGCCCCGTTGGGGCAAACACCATATATTTT.

V gene TRBV7-9 combines with J gene TRBJ2-1; 12 positions match TRBD2. Per the germline V gene, CDR1 is SEHNR and CDR2 is FQNEAQ (reference sequence). CDR3 length: 17 amino acids. The V gene end was trimmed by 2 bases and the J gene end by 9 bases; junction bases not matched to a gene: 11. CDR3 amino acids: CASSLKTSGSFESEQFF. The CDR3 DNA follows: TGTGCCAGCAGCTTAAAGACTAGCGGGAGTTTCGAGAGTGAGCAGTTCTTC. Complete variable domain (other parts from reference TRBV7-9 and TRBJ2-1): DTGVSQNPRHKITKRGQNVTFRCDPISEHNRLYWYRQTLGQGPEFLTYFQNEAQLEKSRLLSDRFSAERPKGSFSTLEIQRTEQGDSAMYLCASSLKTSGSFESEQFFGPGTRLTVL.

The chain couples TRBV5-8 to TRBJ2-1; 8 nucleotides agree with TRBD1. The CDR3 has 14 residues. V was clipped by 4 bases and J by 8 bases; unmatched bases: 8. Germline loops: CDR1 SGHTS, CDR2 YDEGEE. The CDR3 reads CASSPRTGSDEQFF. The CDR3 DNA sequence: TGTGCCAGCAGCCCCCGGACAGGGAGCGATGAGCAGTTCTTC.

The chain uses TRBV28 and TRBJ1-5; no clear D gene. CDR1 and CDR2 from the germline V gene are MDHEN and SYDVKM. V dropped 4 bases and J dropped 3 bases, with 10 bases sitting between them. The CDR3 length is 14 residues. CDR3 protein: CASSSGRNNQPQHF. The CDR3 region has the DNA TGTGCCAGCAGTTCGGGGAGGAACAATCAGCCCCAGCATTTT.

The chain's CDR3 is CASSAGGADIPQETQYF. The CDR3 coding sequence is TGTGCCAGCAGCGCAGGGGGCGCAGATATTCCACAAGAGACCCAGTACTTC. This chain uses TRBV11-1 with TRBJ2-5; TRBD1 matches at 8 bases. V shed 5 bases, J shed 2 bases, and the junction held 13 bases outside the gene matches. The CDR3 is made up of 17 amino acids. The germline gives CDR1 SGHAT, CDR2 FQDESV (reference sequence). Together with reference TRBV11-1 and TRBJ2-5, the CDR3 gives the full variable domain: EAEVAQSPRYKITEKSQAVAFWCDPISGHATLYWYRQILGQGPELLVQFQDESVVDDSQLPKDRFSAERLKGVDSTLKIQPAELGDSAMYLCASSAGGADIPQETQYFGPGTRLLVL.

Note on this clone: An end of the junction does not agree with germline; a read error may underlie this. The rearrangement uses TRBV7-9 and TRBJ1-4; D perhaps matches TRBD1 (5 bases). CDR1 SEHNR and CDR2 FQNEAQ come from the germline V gene (reference sequence). This CDR3 has 17 amino acids. The CDR3 region is CAGSSGRTAATNEKLFF. The DNA for the CDR3 is TGTGCCGGCAGCTCGGGACGGACCGCTGCAACTAATGAAAAACTGTTTTTT.

The genes are TRBV5-4 and TRBJ2-5; 8 positions match TRBD2. The J segment lost 5 bases and the V segment lost 5 bases, leaving 8 bases of the junction unmatched. Germline-derived CDR1 and CDR2 are SGHNT and YYREEE (reference sequence). The CDR3 sequence is 14 residues long. The CDR3 DNA reads as TGTGCCAGCAGTGATCGGGGGGGCGGGGAGACCCAGTACTTC. Translation: CASSDRGGGETQYF. Full variable domain (remainder filled in from reference TRBV5-4 and TRBJ2-5): ETGVTQSPTHLIKTRGQQVTLRCSSQSGHNTVSWYQQALGQGPQFIFQYYREEENGRGNFPPRFSGLQFPNYSSELNVNALELDDSALYLCASSDRGGGETQYFGPGTRLLVL.

V usage is TRBV11-3 and J usage is TRBJ2-3, with D perhaps being TRBD1 or TRBD2 (5 bases each). V lost 4 bases and J lost 1, with 15 bases in between. CDR3 size: 16 residues. Germline-derived CDR1 and CDR2 are SGHNT and YENEEA. CDR3 protein: CASSWGGGGGTDTQYF. The CDR3, as DNA: TGTGCCAGCAGCTGGGGCGGCGGAGGTGGCACAGATACGCAGTATTTT.

The chain recombines TRBV14 with TRBJ1-6; D uncertain. Germline values: CDR1 SGHDN, CDR2 FVKESK. Deletions cut 0 bases from V and 6 bases from J, with 3 bases between. CDR3 length: 13 residues. The CDR3, as DNA: TGTGCCAGCAGCCAAGAACGTAATTCACCCCTCCACTTT. Its protein product is CASSQERNSPLHF.

The V gene is TRBV28, the J gene TRBJ1-5; no definite D call. The V gene lost 6 bases and the J gene lost 7 bases, with 10 bases spanning the gap. The CDR3 has 12 residues. Germline V CDR1 and CDR2: MDHEN, SYDVKM. The CDR3 bases are TGTGCCAGCAGCACCCAGGCCCAGCCCCAGCATTTT. Its translation is CASSTQAQPQHF.

The chain couples TRBV6-1 to TRBJ2-7, with 7 bases matching TRBD2. CDR3 size: 15 residues. J lost 6 bases, V lost 2 bases, and 10 bases had no gene match. Germline loops: CDR1 MNHNS, CDR2 SASEGT. The CDR3: CASSEKRLAHSEQYF. CDR3 DNA sequence: TGTGCCAGCAGTGAAAAGCGACTAGCCCACAGCGAGCAGTACTTC.

V and J are TRBV7-9 and TRBJ1-4, with D unclear. The CDR3 consists of 16 residues. Germline V gene sequence: CDR1 SEHNR, CDR2 FQNEAQ (reference sequence). The germline V and J ends were trimmed by 4 bases and 4 bases, with 16 bases remaining between them. The CDR3 reads CASSSGMLILNEKLFF. CDR3 nucleotide sequence: TGTGCCAGCAGCTCCGGGATGCTAATACTTAATGAAAAACTGTTTTTT.

The chain joins TRBV11-1 to TRBJ2-3, with D possibly TRBD2 on 5 matching bases. Germline lookup yields CDR1 SGHAT and CDR2 FQDESV (reference sequence). This CDR3 comprises 15 residues. With 0 bases removed from V and 6 bases from J, the gap between germline ends came to 13 bases. The DNA of the CDR3 is TGTGCCAGCAGCTTAGCGGGTAACCAGCGGGATACGCAGTATTTT. Translation: CASSLAGNQRDTQYF.

The chain is built from TRBV9 and TRBJ1-4; possible D gene TRBD1, 5 bases. Trimming cost V 4 bases and J 7 bases, with 17 bases left between them. From germline, CDR1 is SGDLS and CDR2 YYNGEE. CDR3 length: 15 amino acids. The CDR3 DNA follows: TGTGCCAGCAGCACCGGGACCGCGCGGGGTGAAAAACTGTTTTTT. It encodes CASSTGTARGEKLFF. The full variable domain, in which reference TRBV9 and TRBJ1-4 provide the parts outside the CDR3, is DSGVTQTPKHLITATGQRVTLRCSPRSGDLSVYWYQQSLDQGLQFLIQYYNGEERAKGNILERFSAQQFPDLHSELNLSSLELGDSALYFCASSTGTARGEKLFFGSGTQLSVL.

The CDR3 nucleotides read TGCGCCAGCAGTGAGCTAGACAGTGGGGCGCGAAGGGGTGGCAATCAGCCCCAGCATTTT. This codes for CASSELDSGARRGGNQPQHF. The rearrangement links TRBV10-2 to TRBJ1-5, with D perhaps matching TRBD1 (5 bases). The CDR3 covers 20 residues. Germline V lookup: CDR1 WSHSY, CDR2 SAAADI. The V end was cut by 2 bases, the J end by 2 bases, with 25 bases between.

Details on this clone: One end of the junction does not line up with germline, which may come from a read error. The V gene is TRBV18, the J gene TRBJ1-1; D call uncertain. CDR1 and CDR2 from the germline V gene are KGHSH and LQKENI. This CDR3 spans 12 amino acids. CDR3 coding DNA: TGTGCCAGCTCACAGACGGCGGCTGAAACTTTCTTT. It yields the protein CASSQTAAETFF. Drawing the rest from reference TRBV18 and TRBJ1-1, the complete variable domain is NAGVMQNPRHLVRRRGQEARLRCSPMKGHSHVYWYRQLPEEGLKFMVYLQKENIIDESGMPKERFSAEFPKEGPSILRIQQVVRGDSAAYFCASSQTAAETFFGQGTRLTVV.

This clone has only one observation. The chain is built from TRBV28 and TRBJ2-1, with a tentative D call TRBD2 (5 bases). Germline CDR1 is MDHEN and CDR2 is SYDVKM. The length of the CDR3 is 15 residues. Trimming removed 2 bases from V and 0 bases from J, with 8 bases in between. The DNA for the CDR3 is TGTGCCAGCAGTTTAGCTAGCATCTCCTACAATGAGCAGTTCTTC. Its protein is CASSLASISYNEQFF. Full variable domain (rest looked up from reference TRBV28 and TRBJ2-1): DVKVTQSSRYLVKRTGEKVFLECVQDMDHENMFWYRQDPGLGLRLIYFSYDVKMKEKGDIPEGYSVSREKKERFSLILESASTNQTSMYLCASSLASISYNEQFFGPGTRLTVL.

The chain recombines TRBV4-3 with TRBJ2-5; D perhaps matches TRBD2 (6 bases). Trimming left V 1 base short and J 5 bases short, with 14 bases between. Germline V gene data show CDR1 as LGHNA and CDR2 as YSLEER. This CDR3 comprises 15 residues. The CDR3 nucleotides are TGCGCCAGCAGCCAAGTAGGAGGGTTAGTGGAGACCCAGTACTTC. Translating gives CASSQVGGLVETQYF.